Below, one T cell receptor beta chain is given with its context. Its antigen is not known. Total RNA was extracted at no less than 6 micrograms per sample. Per the germline V gene, CDR1 is MDHEN and CDR2 is SYDVKM. With 6 bases clipped from V and 0 bases from J, the junction kept 7 bases outside the gene matches. The CDR3 covers 17 residues. Primed by a sample-barcoded 5' primer and a J-beta primer mix, a second PCR proceeded for about 6 to 12 cycles. Each CDR3 protein gets one entry after TCRdb re-called the 5' RACE reads with MiXCR. The table records about 640,000 distinct CDR3 sequences, around three fifths of them present only once. The sample originates from a study of blood T cells in healthy people across ages. Study-wide context: About one barcoded beta molecule per two T cells came from capture by template switching.

Findings and limits, study-wide: Diversity of TCR beta per million T cells declined in a roughly linear way with age.

The sequenced sample was blood. This TCR was recovered from a man aged 60 to 69 in good health. The chain has TRBV28 and TRBJ1-5, with 11 bases identical to TRBD1. The CDR3 loop reads CASSRPGQGVSNQPQHF. In DNA form, the CDR3 reads TGTGCCAGCAGCAGGCCGGGACAGGGGGTTAGCAATCAGCCCCAGCATTTT.